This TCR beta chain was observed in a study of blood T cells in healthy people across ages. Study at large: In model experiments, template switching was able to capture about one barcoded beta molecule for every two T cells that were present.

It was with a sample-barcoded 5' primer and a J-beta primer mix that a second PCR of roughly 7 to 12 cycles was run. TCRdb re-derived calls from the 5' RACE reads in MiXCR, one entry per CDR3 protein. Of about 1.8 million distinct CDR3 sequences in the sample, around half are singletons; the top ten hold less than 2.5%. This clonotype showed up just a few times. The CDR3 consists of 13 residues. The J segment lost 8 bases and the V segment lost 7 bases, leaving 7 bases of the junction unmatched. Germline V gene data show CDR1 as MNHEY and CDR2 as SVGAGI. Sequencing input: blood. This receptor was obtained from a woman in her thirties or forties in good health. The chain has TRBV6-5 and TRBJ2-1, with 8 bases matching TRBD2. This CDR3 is CASTRGGKDEQFF. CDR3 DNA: TGTGCCAGCACTCGGGGGGGCAAGGATGAGCAGTTCTTC.